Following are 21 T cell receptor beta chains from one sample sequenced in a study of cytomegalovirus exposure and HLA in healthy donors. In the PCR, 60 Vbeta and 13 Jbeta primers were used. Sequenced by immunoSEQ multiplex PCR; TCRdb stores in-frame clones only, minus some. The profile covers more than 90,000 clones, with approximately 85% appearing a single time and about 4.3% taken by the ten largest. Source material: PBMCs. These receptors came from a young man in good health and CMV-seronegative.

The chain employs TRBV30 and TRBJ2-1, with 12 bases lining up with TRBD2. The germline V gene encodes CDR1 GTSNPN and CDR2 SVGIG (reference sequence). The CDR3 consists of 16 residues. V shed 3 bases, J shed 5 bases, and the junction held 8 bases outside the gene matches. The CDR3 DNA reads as TGTGCCTGGAGGGGCCCGTGGACTAGCGGGAACAATGAGCAGTTCTTC. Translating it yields CAWRGPWTSGNNEQFF.

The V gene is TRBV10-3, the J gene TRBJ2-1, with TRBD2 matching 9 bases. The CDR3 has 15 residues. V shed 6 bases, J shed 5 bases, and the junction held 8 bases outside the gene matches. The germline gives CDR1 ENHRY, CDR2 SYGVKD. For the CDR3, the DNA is TGTGCCATCAGCCGGTCTAGCGGGGAGAACAATGAGCAGTTCTTC. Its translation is CAISRSSGENNEQFF.

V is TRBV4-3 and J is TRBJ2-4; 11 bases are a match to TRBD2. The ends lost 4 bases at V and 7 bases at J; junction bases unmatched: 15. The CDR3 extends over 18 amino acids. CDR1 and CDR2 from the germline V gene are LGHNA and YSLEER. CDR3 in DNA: TGCGCCAGCAGCCCCAAGGGGGCTAGCGGGAGGCCTAGGAACATTCAGTACTTC. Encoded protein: CASSPKGASGRPRNIQYF.

CDR3 loop: CATSRGTGRSYEQYF. The CDR3 DNA is TGTGCCACCAGCAGAGGGACAGGGAGATCCTACGAGCAGTACTTC. The chain combines TRBV15 with TRBJ2-7, with TRBD1 matching 8 bases. The CDR3 sequence is 15 residues long. V shed 1 base and J 1 base; nucleotides not matched to a gene: 3. Germline V lookup: CDR1 LNHNV, CDR2 YYDKDF (reference sequence). Using reference TRBV15 and TRBJ2-7 for the parts outside the CDR3, the full variable domain is DAMVIQNPRYQVTQFGKPVTLSCSQTLNHNVMYWYQQKSSQAPKLLFHYYDKDFNNEADTPDNFQSRRPNTSFCFLDIRSPGLGDTAMYLCATSRGTGRSYEQYFGPGTRLTVT.

The CDR3 spells CASSTTTSGNYNEQFF. CDR3 bases: TGCGCCAGCAGCACGACGACTAGCGGAAACTACAATGAGCAGTTCTTC. The V and J genes are TRBV5-1 and TRBJ2-1, with TRBD2 identical over 9 bases. The length of the CDR3 is 16 residues. The J segment lost 3 bases and the V segment lost 4 bases, leaving 8 bases of the junction unmatched. The V gene's germline CDR1 is SGHRS and CDR2 YFSETQ.

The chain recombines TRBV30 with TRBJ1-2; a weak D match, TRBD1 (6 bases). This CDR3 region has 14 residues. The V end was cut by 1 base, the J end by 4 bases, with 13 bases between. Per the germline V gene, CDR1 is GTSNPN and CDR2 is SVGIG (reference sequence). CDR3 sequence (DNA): TGTGCCTGGAGTGGGACAGTTAACCCCTATGGCTACACCTTC. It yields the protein CAWSGTVNPYGYTF.

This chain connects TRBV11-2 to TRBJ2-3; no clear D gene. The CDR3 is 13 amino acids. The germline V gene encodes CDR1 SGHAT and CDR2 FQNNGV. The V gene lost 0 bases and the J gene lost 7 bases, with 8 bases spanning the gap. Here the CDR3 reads CASSLEAIHTQYF. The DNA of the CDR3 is TGTGCCAGCAGCTTAGAAGCTATACATACGCAGTATTTT.

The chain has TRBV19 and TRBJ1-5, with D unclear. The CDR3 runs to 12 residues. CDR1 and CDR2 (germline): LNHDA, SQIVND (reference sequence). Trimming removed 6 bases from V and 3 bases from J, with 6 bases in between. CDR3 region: CASRRVNQPQHF. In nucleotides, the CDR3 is TGTGCCAGTAGGCGGGTCAATCAGCCCCAGCATTTT.

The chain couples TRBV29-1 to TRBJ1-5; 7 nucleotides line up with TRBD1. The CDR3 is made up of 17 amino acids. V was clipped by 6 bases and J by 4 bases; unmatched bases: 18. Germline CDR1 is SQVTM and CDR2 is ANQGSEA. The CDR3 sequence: CSVALTAGTATNQPQHF. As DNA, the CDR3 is TGCAGCGTCGCACTAACAGCCGGGACAGCTACTAATCAGCCCCAGCATTTT.

Here the CDR3 DNA reads TGTGCCAGCAGCAGAACTCCACAGGGTAGCACAGATACGCAGTATTTT. The encoded protein is CASSRTPQGSTDTQYF. The chain carries TRBV7-3 and TRBJ2-3; the D gene is possibly TRBD1 (6 bases). The germline V and J ends were trimmed by 5 bases and 0 bases, with 15 bases remaining between them. Germline CDR1 is SGHTA and CDR2 is FQGTGA. The CDR3 consists of 16 residues.

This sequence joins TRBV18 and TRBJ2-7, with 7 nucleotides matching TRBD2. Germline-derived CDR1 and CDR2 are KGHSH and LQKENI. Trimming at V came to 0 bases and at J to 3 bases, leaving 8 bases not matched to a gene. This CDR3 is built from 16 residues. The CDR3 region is CASSPPGWIAGYEQYF. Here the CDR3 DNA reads TGTGCCAGCTCACCACCCGGGTGGATAGCGGGCTACGAGCAGTACTTC. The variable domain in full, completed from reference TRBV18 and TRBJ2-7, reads NAGVMQNPRHLVRRRGQEARLRCSPMKGHSHVYWYRQLPEEGLKFMVYLQKENIIDESGMPKERFSAEFPKEGPSILRIQQVVRGDSAAYFCASSPPGWIAGYEQYFGPGTRLTVT.

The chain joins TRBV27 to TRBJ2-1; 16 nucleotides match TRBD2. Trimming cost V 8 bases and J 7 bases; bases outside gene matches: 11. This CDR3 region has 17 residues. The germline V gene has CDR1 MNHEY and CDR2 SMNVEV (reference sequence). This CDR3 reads CASAPGLAGGLGNEQFF. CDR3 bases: TGTGCCAGCGCACCGGGACTAGCGGGGGGGCTGGGGAATGAGCAGTTCTTC.

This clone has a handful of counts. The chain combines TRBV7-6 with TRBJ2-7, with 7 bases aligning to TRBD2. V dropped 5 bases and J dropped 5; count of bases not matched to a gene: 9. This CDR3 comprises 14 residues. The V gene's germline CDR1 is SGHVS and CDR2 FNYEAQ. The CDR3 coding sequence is TGTGCCAGCAGCCCCCTGGGGGGGTCGGACGAGCAGTACTTC. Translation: CASSPLGGSDEQYF.

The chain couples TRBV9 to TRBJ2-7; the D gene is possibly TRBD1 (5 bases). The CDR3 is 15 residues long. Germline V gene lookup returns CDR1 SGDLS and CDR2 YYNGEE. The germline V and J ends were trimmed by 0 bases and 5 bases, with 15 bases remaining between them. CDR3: CASSVDSGQTHEQYF. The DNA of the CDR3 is TGTGCCAGCAGCGTAGATTCTGGACAAACGCACGAGCAGTACTTC.

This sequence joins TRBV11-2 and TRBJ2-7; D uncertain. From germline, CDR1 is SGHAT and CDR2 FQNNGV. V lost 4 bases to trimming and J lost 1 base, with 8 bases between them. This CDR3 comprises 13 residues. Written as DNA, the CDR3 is TGTGCCAGCAGCTGGCCGGGTTCCTACGAGCAGTACTTC. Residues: CASSWPGSYEQYF.

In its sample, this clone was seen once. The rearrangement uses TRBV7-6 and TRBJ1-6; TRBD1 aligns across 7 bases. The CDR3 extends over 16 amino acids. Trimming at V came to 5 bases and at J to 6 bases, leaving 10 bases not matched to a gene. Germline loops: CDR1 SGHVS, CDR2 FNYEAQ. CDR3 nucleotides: TGTGCCAGCAGCGTACGGCCGACAGGGATTAATTCACCCCTCCACTTT. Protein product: CASSVRPTGINSPLHF.

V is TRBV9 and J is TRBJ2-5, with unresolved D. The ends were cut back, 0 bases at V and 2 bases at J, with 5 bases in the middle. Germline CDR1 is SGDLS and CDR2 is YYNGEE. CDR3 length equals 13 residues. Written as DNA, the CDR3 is TGTGCCAGCAGCGTAGACCTACAAGAGACCCAGTACTTC. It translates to CASSVDLQETQYF.

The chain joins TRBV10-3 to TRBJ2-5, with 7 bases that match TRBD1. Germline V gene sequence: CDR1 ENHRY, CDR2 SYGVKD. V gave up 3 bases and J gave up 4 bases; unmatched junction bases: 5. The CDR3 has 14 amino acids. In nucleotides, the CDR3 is TGTGCCATCAGTGAAAATAGGGGGCCAGAGACCCAGTACTTC. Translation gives CAISENRGPETQYF.

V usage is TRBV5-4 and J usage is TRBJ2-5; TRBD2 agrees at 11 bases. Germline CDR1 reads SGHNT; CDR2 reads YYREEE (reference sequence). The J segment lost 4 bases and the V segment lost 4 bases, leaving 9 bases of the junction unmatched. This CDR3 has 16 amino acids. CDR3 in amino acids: CASSDPGLAELETQYF. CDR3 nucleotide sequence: TGTGCCAGCAGCGATCCGGGACTAGCGGAACTAGAGACCCAGTACTTC.

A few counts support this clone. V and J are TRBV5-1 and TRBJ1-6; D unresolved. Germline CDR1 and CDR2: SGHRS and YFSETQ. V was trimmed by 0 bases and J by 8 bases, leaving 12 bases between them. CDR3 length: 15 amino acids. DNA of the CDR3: TGCGCCAGCAGCTTGGAACAGTTACTAGATTCACCCCTCCACTTT. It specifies CASSLEQLLDSPLHF.

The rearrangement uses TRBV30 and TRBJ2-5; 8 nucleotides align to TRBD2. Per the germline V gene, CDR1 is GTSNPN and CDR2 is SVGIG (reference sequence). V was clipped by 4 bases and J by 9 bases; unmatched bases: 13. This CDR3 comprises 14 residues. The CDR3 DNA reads TGTGCCTGGACTGGGACTAGTCGTTCGGGGCCCCAGTACTTC. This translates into CAWTGTSRSGPQYF.